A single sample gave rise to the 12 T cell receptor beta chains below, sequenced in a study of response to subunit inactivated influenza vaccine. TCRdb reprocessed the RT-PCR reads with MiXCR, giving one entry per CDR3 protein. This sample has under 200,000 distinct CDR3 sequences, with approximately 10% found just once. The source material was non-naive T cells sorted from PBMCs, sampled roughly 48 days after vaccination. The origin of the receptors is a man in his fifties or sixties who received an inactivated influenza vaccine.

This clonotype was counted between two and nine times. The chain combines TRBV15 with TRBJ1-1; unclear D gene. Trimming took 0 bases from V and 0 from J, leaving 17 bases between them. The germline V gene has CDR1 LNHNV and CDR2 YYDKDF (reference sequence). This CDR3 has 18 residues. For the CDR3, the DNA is TGTGCCACCAGCAGAGATGGCCCCCTGGCAGTCATGAACACTGAAGCTTTCTTT. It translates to CATSRDGPLAVMNTEAFF.

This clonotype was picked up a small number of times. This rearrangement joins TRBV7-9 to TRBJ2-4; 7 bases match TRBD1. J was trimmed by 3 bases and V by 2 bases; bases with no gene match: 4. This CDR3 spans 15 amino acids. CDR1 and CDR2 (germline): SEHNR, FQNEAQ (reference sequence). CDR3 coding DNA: TGTGCCAGCAGCTTACGTGGACAGGTCAAAAACATTCAGTACTTC. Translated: CASSLRGQVKNIQYF.

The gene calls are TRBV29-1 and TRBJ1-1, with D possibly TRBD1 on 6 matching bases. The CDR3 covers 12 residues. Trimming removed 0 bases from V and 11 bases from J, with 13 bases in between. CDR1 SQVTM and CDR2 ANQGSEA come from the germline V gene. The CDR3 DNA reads TGCAGCGTTGAAGAGGGGGCGGGCCGGGCTTTCTTT. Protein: CSVEEGAGRAFF.

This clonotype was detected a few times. The CDR3 sequence: CASSLAGGSDEQFF. In DNA form, the CDR3 reads TGTGCCAGCAGCTTAGCGGGAGGAAGCGATGAGCAGTTCTTC. The genes are TRBV7-3 and TRBJ2-1; TRBD2 matches at 8 bases. Germline CDR1 SGHTA, CDR2 FQGTGA. The CDR3 runs to 14 residues. Trimming removed 2 bases from V and 8 bases from J; junction bases left unmatched: 5. Filled out from reference TRBV7-3 and TRBJ2-1, the complete variable domain reads GAGVSQTPSNKVTEKGKYVELRCDPISGHTALYWYRQSLGQGPEFLIYFQGTGAADDSGLPNDRFFAVRPEGSVSTLKIQRTERGDSAVYLCASSLAGGSDEQFFGPGTRLTVL.

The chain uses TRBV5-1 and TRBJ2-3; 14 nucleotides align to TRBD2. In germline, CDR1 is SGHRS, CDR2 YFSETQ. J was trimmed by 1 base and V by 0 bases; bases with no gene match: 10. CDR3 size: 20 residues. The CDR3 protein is CASSLDGTSGRGTRTDTQYF. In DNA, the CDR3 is TGCGCCAGCAGCTTGGATGGGACTAGCGGGAGAGGGACTCGCACAGATACGCAGTATTTT.

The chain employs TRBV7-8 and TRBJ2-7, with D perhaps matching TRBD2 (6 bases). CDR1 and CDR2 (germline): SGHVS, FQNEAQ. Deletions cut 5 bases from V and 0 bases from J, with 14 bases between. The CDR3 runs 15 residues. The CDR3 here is CASSLGTPSSYEQYF. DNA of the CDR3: TGTGCCAGCAGCCTCGGGACTCCGAGCTCCTACGAGCAGTACTTC.

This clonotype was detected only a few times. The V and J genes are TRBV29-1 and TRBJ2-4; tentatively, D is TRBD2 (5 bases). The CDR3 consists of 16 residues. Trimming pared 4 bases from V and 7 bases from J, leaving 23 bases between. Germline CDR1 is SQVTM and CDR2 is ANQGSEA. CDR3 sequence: CSVVLAVSGLENIQYF. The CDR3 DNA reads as TGCAGCGTTGTTCTAGCCGTGTCTGGGTTGGAGAACATTCAGTACTTC.

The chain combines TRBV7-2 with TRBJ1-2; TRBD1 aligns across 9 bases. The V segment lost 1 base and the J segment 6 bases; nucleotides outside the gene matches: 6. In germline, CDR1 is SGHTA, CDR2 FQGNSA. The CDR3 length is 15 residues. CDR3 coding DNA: TGTGCCAGCAGCTTAGGGGGACAGGGACTTAATGGCTACACCTTC. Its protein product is CASSLGGQGLNGYTF.

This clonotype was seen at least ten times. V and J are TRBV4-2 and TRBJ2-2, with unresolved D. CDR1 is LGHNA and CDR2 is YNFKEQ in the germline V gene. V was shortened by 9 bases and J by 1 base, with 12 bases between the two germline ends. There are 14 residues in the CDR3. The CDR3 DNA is TGTGCCAGTATGATCTTCGGGAACACCGGGGAGCTGTTTTTT. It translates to CASMIFGNTGELFF.

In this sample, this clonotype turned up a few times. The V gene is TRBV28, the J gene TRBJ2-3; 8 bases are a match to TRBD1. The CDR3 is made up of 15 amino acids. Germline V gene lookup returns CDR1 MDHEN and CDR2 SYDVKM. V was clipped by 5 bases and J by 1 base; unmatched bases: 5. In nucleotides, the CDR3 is TGTGCCAGCAGTGCACCGACAGGGGGCACAGATACGCAGTATTTT. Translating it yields CASSAPTGGTDTQYF.

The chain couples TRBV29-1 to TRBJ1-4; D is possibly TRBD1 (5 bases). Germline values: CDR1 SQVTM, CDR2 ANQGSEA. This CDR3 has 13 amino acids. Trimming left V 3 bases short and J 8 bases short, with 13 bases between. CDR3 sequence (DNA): TGCAGCGTTGATCGGGGGATCGGGGAAAAACTGTTTTTT. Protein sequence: CSVDRGIGEKLFF.

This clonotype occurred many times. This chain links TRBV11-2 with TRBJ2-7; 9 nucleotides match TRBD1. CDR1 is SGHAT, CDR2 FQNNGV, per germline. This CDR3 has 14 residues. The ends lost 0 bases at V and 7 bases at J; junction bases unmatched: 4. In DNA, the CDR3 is TGTGCCAGCAGCTTAGAAGGGACAGGGAGGGAGCAGTACTTC. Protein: CASSLEGTGREQYF.